This TCR beta chain was captured in a study of T cell repertoires in cytomegalovirus infection. Study summary: Evidence of both CMV infection and a matching HLA type came from public TCR beta signatures.

General study results and limits: The study found HLA-C-restricted CMV-specific TCR beta clonotypes dominating the ex vivo response. Using cumulative public TCR beta family frequency, the authors identified those who carried CMV together with the relevant HLA.

TCRdb processed the reads anew with MiXCR; each CDR3 protein has one entry. The repertoire includes roughly 180,000 distinct CDR3 sequences, approximately 28% of them detected once, and under 35% sits in the top ten. In the case of this clonotype: The target antigen is unknown.

Material for sequencing was PBMCs. The receptor was isolated from a human donor in good health (CMV status not recorded). Some clones in this sample may be carry-over from other donors' samples.

The CDR3 here is CSAGRMTSVNTEAFF. DNA for the CDR3: TGCAGTGCAGGGCGGATGACCAGCGTGAACACTGAAGCTTTCTTT. The chain has TRBV20-1 and TRBJ1-1, with D unclear. Trimming pared 6 bases from V and 0 bases from J, leaving 17 bases between. The CDR3 contains 15 residues. Germline CDR1 and CDR2: DFQATT and SNEGSKA (reference sequence).